Reported below is one T cell receptor (beta chain). Its antigen remains unknown. PCR primers comprised 60 Vbeta and 13 Jbeta primers. Only in-frame clones appear in the TCRdb table, and some are missing; sequencing was by immunoSEQ multiplex PCR. This sample has around 110,000 clones, with roughly three quarters found just once. These data originate in a study of cytomegalovirus exposure and HLA in healthy donors. Whole-study findings and limits: Per a prior analysis, the majority of TCR beta V segments were productive roughly 90% or roughly 30% of the time.

CDR3 length: 16 residues. Germline V lookup: CDR1 SGHAT, CDR2 FQNNGV. The junction had 4 bases not matched to a gene; V was cut back by 6 bases and J by 1 base. The gene calls are TRBV11-2 and TRBJ2-2; 11 nucleotides agree with TRBD2. Sample: PBMCs. This TCR was sampled from a man under 40 in good health and CMV-seropositive. CDR3 nucleotide sequence: TGTGCCAGCAGGTCCGGACTAGCGGGGAACACCGGGGAGCTGTTTTTT. Its translation: CASRSGLAGNTGELFF.